The rows below give T cell receptor beta chains drawn from one sample of a study of PD-1 blockade in classical Hodgkin lymphoma. Assay used: immunoSEQ multiplex PCR; TCRdb lists only in-frame clones, some missing. The table lists fewer than 55,000 clones, around four fifths of them singletons. The sample was peripheral blood mononuclear cells (PBMCs), taken before the fourth cycle of nivolumab. These receptors came from a human donor with classical Hodgkin lymphoma. CDR3s include the opening cysteine and the closing phenylalanine or tryptophan. The D gene is left open where the match is weak. Clone sizes are given selectively: once, few, many, or a class where the clone is expanded.

TRBV5-5,NA,TRBJ2-7,NA,TGTGCCAGCAGCTTTCCAGGTCTCGAGCAGTACTTC,CASSFPGLEQYF
TRBV7-2,NA,TRBJ2-5,TRBD2,TGTGCCAGCAGCTTAATCGGTGGCGGGGGGGCAGAAGAGACCCAGTACTTC,CASSLIGGGGAEETQYF
TRBV15,NA,TRBJ1-3,NA,TGTGCCACCAGCAGCCAATTCTCTGGAAACACCATATATTTT,CATSSQFSGNTIYF
TRBV7-9,few,TRBJ1-1,NA,TGTGCCAGCAGCTTACGGGAAAACACTGAAGCTTTCTTT,CASSLRENTEAFF
TRBV6-6,once,TRBJ1-5,NA,TGTGCCAGCAGTAGGGACTCGGGCAATCAGCCCCAGCATTTT,CASSRDSGNQPQHF
TRBV6-5,few,TRBJ1-4,NA,TGTGCCAGCAGTAGGGACGGTGGGTTTGAAAAACTGTTTTTT,CASSRDGGFEKLFF
TRBV7-6,NA,TRBJ1-4,NA,TGTGCCAGCAGCTTTTCAACTAATGAAAAACTGTTTTTT,CASSFSTNEKLFF
TRBV5-1,once,TRBJ2-2,NA,TGCGCCAGCAGCTTGGACGTCGCGAACACCGGGGAGCTGTTTTTT,CASSLDVANTGELFF
TRBV7-2,NA,TRBJ2-1,NA,TGTGCCAGCAGCTTAGCAGAGTACAATGAGCAGTTCTTC,CASSLAEYNEQFF
TRBV7-9,NA,TRBJ1-1,NA,TGTGCCAGCAGCTTATTGGGGACTAACACTGAAGCTTTCTTT,CASSLLGTNTEAFF
TRBV28,NA,TRBJ2-3,NA,TGTGCCAGCACCCCAGGCGACGGGGTGGTACCTAGCACAGATACGCAGTATTTT,CASTPGDGVVPSTDTQYF
TRBV19,NA,TRBJ2-2,NA,TGTGCCAGTAGTATGGCCTTAGGACCTCCATACACCGGGGAGCTGTTTTTT,CASSMALGPPYTGELFF
TRBV6-5,medium-sized,TRBJ2-7,TRBD1,TGTGCCAGCAGTACCGGGGACAGATCCGATGAGCAGTACTTC,CASSTGDRSDEQYF
TRBV6-5,few,TRBJ1-6,NA,TGTGCCAGCAGTTACTCGGGCAGGGCCGAGGATTCACCCCTCCACTTT,CASSYSGRAEDSPLHF
TRBV6-9,once,TRBJ2-5,NA,TGTGCCAGCAGTGGAGGCAACCAAGAGACCCAGTACTTC,CASSGGNQETQYF
TRBV9,NA,TRBJ2-2,NA,TGTGCCAGCAGCGTAGCGCTAGCAGCGTACGCCGGGGAGCTGTTTTTT,CASSVALAAYAGELFF
TRBV6-5,NA,TRBJ1-2,NA,TGTGCCAGCAGTCCCGACAGACACTATGGCTACACCTTC,CASSPDRHYGYTF
TRBV29-1,NA,TRBJ2-5,NA,TGCAGCGTTGAAGATGTAGGTAGAGAGACCCAGTACTTC,CSVEDVGRETQYF
TRBV30,NA,TRBJ1-5,TRBD1,TGTGCCTGGAGCGCACAGACAGGGAATCAGCCCCAGCATTTT,CAWSAQTGNQPQHF
TRBV6-1,large,TRBJ1-1,NA,TGTGCCAGCAGACCGAGGTTTTTCGATGAAGCTTTCTTT,CASRPRFFDEAFF
TRBV6-5,few,TRBJ1-5,NA,TGTGCCAGCAGTTACTCAGGGGGAAACCGTCAGCCCCAGCATTTT,CASSYSGGNRQPQHF
TRBV28,NA,TRBJ1-6,NA,TGTGCCAGCACGGGGTATAACAATTCACCCCTCCACTTT,CASTGYNNSPLHF
TRBV6-6,NA,TRBJ1-1,TRBD1,TGTGCCAGCAGGACAGGGGGCAGAGGAACTGAAGCTTTCTTT,CASRTGGRGTEAFF
TRBV7-6,once,TRBJ2-2,NA,TGTGCCAGCAGCCCTAGGGGGGGGCAGGGAGCCGGGGAGCTGTTTTTT,CASSPRGGQGAGELFF
TRBV5-6,NA,TRBJ2-3,TRBD1,TGTGCCTCCAACAGGGGGCAGGGCACAGATACGCAGTATTTT,CASNRGQGTDTQYF
TRBV27,NA,TRBJ1-4,TRBD1,TGTGCCAGCAGGCCATTGACAGGGGAAAGTGAAAAACTGTTTTTT,CASRPLTGESEKLFF
TRBV27,few,TRBJ1-5,TRBD1,TGTGCCAGCAGTTCAGGGGGAAGCAATCAGCCCCAGCATTTT,CASSSGGSNQPQHF
TRBV7-7,NA,TRBJ2-1,TRBD2,TGTGCTAGCAGCCCGACTAGCGTCTACAATGAGCAGTTCTTC,CASSPTSVYNEQFF
TRBV19,NA,TRBJ2-5,NA,TGTGCCAGTAGTATAGTGGTAGGGGAGACCCAGTACTTC,CASSIVVGETQYF
TRBV28,NA,TRBJ1-2,TRBD1,TGTGCCAGCAGTCCCGGACAGGTCTCATATGGCTACACCTTC,CASSPGQVSYGYTF
TRBV5-8,NA,TRBJ2-3,TRBD1,TGTGCCAGCAGCCTGGCCGCCCGGGACAGGGAATATTTT,CASSLAARDREYF
TRBV18,NA,TRBJ1-2,TRBD1,TGTGCCAGCTCACCACCGGGACAGGGGGAGGCTAACTATGGCTACACCTTC,CASSPPGQGEANYGYTF
TRBV11-3,NA,TRBJ2-3,NA,TGTGCCAGCAGCTTAGACTCAGATACGCAGTATTTT,CASSLDSDTQYF
TRBV28,NA,TRBJ1-1,TRBD1,TGTGCCAGCAGTCTAGACAGGGGCTTTTCTGAAGCTTTCTTT,CASSLDRGFSEAFF
TRBV19,few,TRBJ2-2,NA,TGTGCCAGTAGGGTAAAGGACACCGGGGAGCTGTTTTTT,CASRVKDTGELFF
TRBV6-4,NA,TRBJ1-2,NA,TGTGCCAGCAGTGCTGACGGCCTGGGCTATGGCTACACCTTC,CASSADGLGYGYTF
TRBV4-3,NA,TRBJ1-2,TRBD1,TGCGCCAGCAGCCAAGGGTGGACAGGGTCGGGCGGCTACACCTTC,CASSQGWTGSGGYTF
TRBV7-3,NA,TRBJ1-1,NA,TGTGCCAGCAGCCACATGTCCCCGAACACTGAAGCTTTCTTT,CASSHMSPNTEAFF
TRBV20-1,NA,TRBJ2-1,NA,TGCAGTGCTAGAGATCGGCAGGGGCAGTTCTTC,CSARDRQGQFF
TRBV6-4,NA,TRBJ2-3,NA,TGTGCCAGCGGGGAACAGGGTTCAGGAACGCAGTATTTT,CASGEQGSGTQYF
TRBV7-2,NA,TRBJ1-5,NA,TGTGCCAGCAGCCAGGACCGTAGCAATCAGCCCCAGCATTTT,CASSQDRSNQPQHF
TRBV4-2,NA,TRBJ2-5,NA,TGTGCCAGCAGCCCCCCCGGGGTAAAAGAGACCCAGTACTTC,CASSPPGVKETQYF